This entry describes one T cell receptor (beta chain). The data are from a study of lymphopenia after photon versus proton radiotherapy. Only in-frame clones appear in the TCRdb table, and some are missing; sequencing was by immunoSEQ multiplex PCR. Altogether 67,000 or so clones are present, about nine tenths being singletons, with the ten largest covering about a tenth. Germline V gene sequence: CDR1 SGHRS, CDR2 YFSETQ. This CDR3 has 12 residues. The V gene lost 2 bases and the J gene lost 7 bases, with 6 bases spanning the gap. This chain joins TRBV5-1 and TRBJ1-4; no clear D gene. This specimen was peripheral blood, taken from a patient treated with proton-based radiotherapy. The sequence was obtained from a man older than 75 with esophageal cancer. The CDR3 nucleotides read TGCGCCAGCAGCTTTGATGGTGAAAAACTGTTTTTT. Amino acid sequence: CASSFDGEKLFF.